Listed below are T cell receptor beta chains from one sample, sequenced in a study of CD8 T cells in Susac syndrome. Via MiXCR, TCRdb re-called the immunoSEQ multiplex PCR reads, giving one row per CDR3 protein. Among around 160,000 distinct CDR3 sequences listed, 90% to 95% were seen once. Source material: CD4+ T cells from PBMCs. All receptors derive from a human donor in good health. Each CDR3 is given with its conserved first and last residue.

CDR3aa: CASSQGSPGAQETQYF
v_gene: TRBV4-3
j_gene: TRBJ2-5

CDR3aa: CASSLATGDYGYTF
v_gene: TRBV7-2
j_gene: TRBJ1-2

CDR3aa: CASRKTENLYNEQFF
v_gene: TRBV2
j_gene: TRBJ2-1

CDR3aa: CASSISGNGNQPQHF
v_gene: TRBV19
j_gene: TRBJ1-5

CDR3aa: CSAKRGAYNEQFF
v_gene: TRBV20-1
j_gene: TRBJ2-1

CDR3aa: CASSPDYSYEQYF
v_gene: TRBV3-1
j_gene: TRBJ2-7

CDR3aa: CSGRAGLVQPQHF
v_gene: TRBV20-1
j_gene: TRBJ1-5

CDR3aa: CASSQREKLFF
v_gene: TRBV4-2
j_gene: TRBJ1-4

CDR3aa: CAWSVRAGGLNEQFF
v_gene: TRBV30
j_gene: TRBJ2-1

CDR3aa: CASSPGTGESGELFF
v_gene: TRBV5-1
j_gene: TRBJ2-2

CDR3aa: CASSLGHTNQPQHF
v_gene: TRBV3-1
j_gene: TRBJ1-5

CDR3aa: CASSLDRGENIQYF
v_gene: TRBV4-2
j_gene: TRBJ2-4

CDR3aa: CASSWRLLDTQYF
v_gene: TRBV27
j_gene: TRBJ2-3

CDR3aa: CASSPRVGVDEQYF
v_gene: TRBV18
j_gene: TRBJ2-7

CDR3aa: CASSSPFGAQYF
v_gene: TRBV28
j_gene: TRBJ2-5

CDR3aa: CATSDSSPRGAADTQYF
v_gene: TRBV24-1
j_gene: TRBJ2-3

CDR3aa: CASSPASSGQQFF
v_gene: TRBV7-3
j_gene: TRBJ2-1

CDR3aa: CASSHDTGSYGYTF
v_gene: TRBV3-1
j_gene: TRBJ1-2

CDR3aa: CSASLGPGQGFYEQYF
v_gene: TRBV20-1
j_gene: TRBJ2-7

CDR3aa: CSVRGRNTDTQYF
v_gene: TRBV29-1
j_gene: TRBJ2-3